This T cell receptor (beta chain) was captured in a study of T cell repertoires in cytomegalovirus infection. Study context: Peptides in the study included HLA-C-restricted and HLA-B-restricted CMV epitopes. Public TCR beta signatures were indicative of both CMV infection and a matching HLA type.

V dropped 11 bases and J dropped 0; count of bases not matched to a gene: 10. CDR3 length: 15 residues. Germline CDR1 is LNHDA and CDR2 is SQIVND (reference sequence). Regarding the study as a whole: The study found HLA-C-restricted CMV-specific TCR beta clonotypes dominating the ex vivo response. Carriers of CMV and the relevant HLA type were discriminated by public TCR beta frequency.

TCRdb independently ran MiXCR on the reads; one entry per CDR3 protein. The sample lists roughly 990,000 distinct CDR3 sequences; 30% to 40% were seen once. A note on this clonotype: Its antigen is not identified.

The receptor comes from a human donor in good health (CMV status not recorded). Some clones in this sample may be carry-over from other donors' samples. The gene calls are TRBV19 and TRBJ1-1; 9 bases agree with TRBD1. Source: cultured CD8+ T cells from PBMCs, taken from culture after CMV antigen stimulation. The CDR3 coding sequence is TGTGCCGCAGCGACAGGGGGTGGGATGAACACTGAAGCTTTCTTT. Amino acids: CAAATGGGMNTEAFF.